The 23 T cell receptor beta chains presented below share a single source sample, sequenced in a study of blood T cell repertoires in COVID-19. Clones were sequenced by immunoSEQ multiplex PCR, and TCRdb holds only the in-frame ones, with some missing. In the table there are approximately 200,000 clones, about 84% of which are singletons. The material sequenced was PBMCs or T cells enriched from blood (not recorded which). The receptors shown here come from a woman in her 30s who had recovered from COVID-19.

The chain recombines TRBV3-1 (or the pseudogene TRBV3-2) with TRBJ1-2, with 9 bases matching TRBD1. This CDR3 region has 15 residues. Per germline, CDR1 LGHDT and CDR2 YNNKEL (reference sequence). V shed 2 bases, J shed 7 bases, and the junction held 8 bases outside the gene matches. CDR3 protein: CASSQNGQGSFGYTF. For the CDR3, the DNA is TGTGCCAGCAGCCAAAATGGACAGGGGTCGTTTGGCTACACCTTC.

The gene calls are TRBV12-3 or TRBV12-4 and TRBJ2-1; possible D gene TRBD1, 6 bases. Trimming pared 5 bases from V and 7 bases from J, leaving 12 bases between. The CDR3 totals 13 residues. This CDR3 is CASSPPQGNEQFF. The CDR3 DNA is TGTGCCAGCAGTCCCCCCCAGGGGAATGAGCAGTTCTTC.

This clone was recorded once. This chain joins TRBV30 and TRBJ1-3, with D perhaps matching TRBD1 (5 bases). This CDR3 has 14 residues. The V end lost 1 base, the J end lost 4 bases, and 11 bases lay between the germline ends. CDR1 and CDR2 from the germline V gene are GTSNPN and SVGIG (reference sequence). The DNA of the CDR3 is TGTGCCTGGAGTGAGGGGACTGCAGGAAACACCATATATTTT. Residues: CAWSEGTAGNTIYF.

The rearrangement joins TRBV4-2 to TRBJ2-2; D might be TRBD2 (5 bases). This CDR3 has 17 amino acids. The germline V gene has CDR1 LGHNA and CDR2 YNFKEQ. Trimming shortened V by 2 bases and J by 4 bases, and 17 bases separated the two germline ends. For the CDR3, the DNA is TGTGCCAGCAGCCAATCGAAGACTATCCCGGGCACCGGGGAGCTGTTTTTT. Residues: CASSQSKTIPGTGELFF.

V usage is TRBV9 and J usage is TRBJ2-7, with D possibly being TRBD1 (6 bases). The CDR3 length is 18 residues. The V and J ends lost 0 bases and 2 bases respectively, with 21 bases between them. The germline V gene has CDR1 SGDLS and CDR2 YYNGEE. Written as DNA, the CDR3 is TGTGCCAGCAGCGTAGCTTATACATGGACAGCATTACCCTACGAGCAGTACTTC. It yields the protein CASSVAYTWTALPYEQYF.

The V gene is TRBV5-4, the J gene TRBJ1-1; weak D call: TRBD1 (5 bases). The V gene's germline CDR1 is SGHNT and CDR2 YYREEE (reference sequence). Trimming took off 4 bases at V and 5 bases at J, with 9 bases between the two ends. The CDR3 covers 12 residues. The CDR3 loop reads CASSRQGTEAFF. The CDR3 bases are TGTGCCAGCAGCCGCCAGGGAACTGAAGCTTTCTTT.

A single count supports this clone. This rearrangement joins TRBV6-1 to TRBJ2-7; 8 nucleotides line up with TRBD1. Trimming removed 0 bases from V and 7 bases from J; junction bases left unmatched: 8. CDR1 is MNHNS, CDR2 SASEGT, per germline. This CDR3 region has 15 residues. This CDR3 is CASSEAVQGVREQYF. For the CDR3, the DNA is TGTGCCAGCAGTGAAGCGGTACAGGGGGTAAGGGAGCAGTACTTC.

This sequence joins TRBV4-2 and TRBJ2-1; 10 bases match TRBD2. Germline V CDR1 and CDR2: LGHNA, YNFKEQ. This CDR3 contains 14 residues. The ends lost 7 bases at V and 5 bases at J; junction bases unmatched: 5. This CDR3 is CASTDGLADNEQFF. CDR3 nucleotides: TGTGCCAGCACCGATGGACTAGCGGACAATGAGCAGTTCTTC.

This chain links TRBV12-3 or TRBV12-4 with TRBJ2-7; 8 bases agree with TRBD2. The CDR3 contains 13 residues. The J segment lost 6 bases and the V segment lost 4 bases, leaving 5 bases of the junction unmatched. The CDR3 DNA reads as TGTGCCAGCAGTTGGACTAGCTCCGCCGAGCAGTACTTC. Its translation is CASSWTSSAEQYF.

The rearrangement uses TRBV4-2 and TRBJ2-5; possible D gene TRBD2, 6 bases. Germline V CDR1 and CDR2: LGHNA, YNFKEQ. The CDR3 is 15 residues long. The V and J ends lost 4 bases and 1 base respectively, with 13 bases between them. The CDR3 spells CASSLIGEAQETQYF. The CDR3 region has the DNA TGTGCCAGCAGCCTCATCGGGGAGGCCCAAGAGACCCAGTACTTC.

V is TRBV7-2 and J is TRBJ2-1; possible D gene TRBD2, 5 bases. The germline gives CDR1 SGHTA, CDR2 FQGNSA. CDR3 length: 14 residues. The V end lost 1 base, the J end lost 6 bases, and 10 bases lay between the germline ends. CDR3 loop: CASSLGSSSNEQFF. DNA of the CDR3: TGTGCCAGCAGCTTAGGCTCTAGCAGCAATGAGCAGTTCTTC.

V usage is TRBV7-9 and J usage is TRBJ2-7, with D possibly matching TRBD2 (5 bases). Germline CDR1 is SEHNR and CDR2 is FQNEAQ (reference sequence). The CDR3 has 13 residues. Trimming removed 3 bases from V and 2 bases from J, with 8 bases in between. CDR3 protein: CASSFEGPYEQYF. The CDR3 DNA sequence: TGTGCCAGCAGCTTCGAGGGTCCCTACGAGCAGTACTTC.

The rearrangement joins TRBV30 to TRBJ2-1; 10 bases line up with TRBD2. J gave up 5 bases and V 5 bases, and 0 bases lay outside the gene matches. Germline CDR1 reads GTSNPN; CDR2 reads SVGIG (reference sequence). There are 12 residues in the CDR3. Written as DNA, the CDR3 is TGTGCCTGGGGACTAGCGGACAATGAGCAGTTCTTC. This encodes CAWGLADNEQFF. Supplemented by reference TRBV30 and TRBJ2-1, the full variable domain reads SQTIHQWPATLVQPVGSPLSLECTVEGTSNPNLYWYRQAAGRGLQLLFYSVGIGQISSEVPQNLSASRPQDRQFILSSKKLLLSDSGFYLCAWGLADNEQFFGPGTRLTVL.

The V call is TRBV3-1 (or the pseudogene TRBV3-2), the J call TRBJ2-3, with 7 bases fitting TRBD2. The CDR3 totals 17 residues. The germline V gene encodes CDR1 LGHDT and CDR2 YNNKEL (reference sequence). Losses at the gene ends were 4 bases for V and 2 bases for J; bases not matched to a gene: 12. In DNA form, the CDR3 reads TGTGCCAGCAGCCCGCCTCGGTGGGGGAGGGACACAGATACGCAGTATTTT. Protein sequence: CASSPPRWGRDTDTQYF.

The J gene is TRBJ1-4, the V gene TRBV6-5, with unresolved D. The germline V and J ends were trimmed by 7 bases and 4 bases, with 16 bases remaining between them. This CDR3 is built from 15 residues. From germline, CDR1 is MNHEY and CDR2 SVGAGI. CDR3 sequence reads: CASTQDYSLNEKLFF. Here the CDR3 DNA reads TGTGCCAGCACCCAGGATTATAGTCTTAATGAAAAACTGTTTTTT.

V is TRBV19 and J is TRBJ2-2; 9 bases align to TRBD1. The ends lost 9 bases at V and 0 bases at J; junction bases unmatched: 5. The CDR3 is 15 residues long. Germline values: CDR1 LNHDA, CDR2 SQIVND (reference sequence). The CDR3 coding sequence is TGTGCCAGCTTACAGGGGGCGGCGAACACCGGGGAGCTGTTTTTT. This sequence encodes CASLQGAANTGELFF.

This chain connects TRBV9 to TRBJ2-7, with 10 bases lining up with TRBD1. J gave up 5 bases and V 0 bases, and 2 bases lay outside the gene matches. Germline CDR1 and CDR2: SGDLS and YYNGEE. The CDR3 totals 14 residues. In DNA form, the CDR3 reads TGTGCCAGCAGCGTAGTCGGACAGGGGGACGAGCAGTACTTC. Protein: CASSVVGQGDEQYF.

The chain links TRBV4-2 to TRBJ2-5; 9 bases agree with TRBD2. Germline V gene sequence: CDR1 LGHNA, CDR2 YNFKEQ. The ends lost 4 bases at V and 3 bases at J; junction bases unmatched: 12. The CDR3 contains 17 residues. The chain's CDR3 is CASSRERAVAGEETQYF. The CDR3 DNA is TGTGCCAGCAGCCGCGAAAGGGCGGTAGCGGGAGAAGAGACCCAGTACTTC.

A few counts support this clone. The chain combines TRBV2 with TRBJ2-2, with TRBD2 matching over 7 bases. Germline assignment: CDR1 SNHLY and CDR2 FYNNEI. This CDR3 contains 15 residues. V trimming: 6 bases; J trimming: 4 bases; junction bases outside the gene matches: 8. Here the CDR3 reads CASRAGLSGTGELFF. In DNA form, the CDR3 reads TGTGCCAGCAGAGCGGGACTAAGTGGCACCGGGGAGCTGTTTTTT.

The chain carries TRBV3-1 (or the pseudogene TRBV3-2) and TRBJ2-7; 8 bases agree with TRBD2. J was trimmed by 12 bases and V by 2 bases; bases with no gene match: 6. The germline CDR1 and CDR2 sequences are LGHDT and YNNKEL (reference sequence). This CDR3 comprises 12 residues. In nucleotides, the CDR3 is TGTGCCAGCAGCCAACCGGGAGGGATTGCGTACTTC. Its translation: CASSQPGGIAYF.

The chain combines TRBV7-9 with TRBJ1-1; D is undetermined. This CDR3 comprises 11 residues. Trimming took off 3 bases at V and 8 bases at J, with 7 bases between the two ends. Germline V gives CDR1 SEHNR, CDR2 FQNEAQ (reference sequence). CDR3 in amino acids: CASSLALEAFF. The CDR3 bases are TGTGCCAGCAGCTTGGCCCTCGAAGCTTTCTTT.

This clone was seen a few times. This chain joins TRBV7-9 and TRBJ1-2, with D possibly being TRBD1 (5 bases). V lost 0 bases and J lost 4, with 6 bases in between. The CDR3 has 13 amino acids. CDR1 and CDR2 (germline): SEHNR, FQNEAQ (reference sequence). In DNA, the CDR3 is TGTGCCAGCAGCTTAGCAGGGGTCTATGGCTACACCTTC. Translating it yields CASSLAGVYGYTF.

This sequence joins TRBV28 and TRBJ2-1, with D possibly being TRBD2 (7 bases). This CDR3 has 14 amino acids. Looked up from germline, CDR1 is MDHEN and CDR2 is SYDVKM. The V end was cut by 3 bases, the J end by 8 bases, with 14 bases between. The CDR3 DNA follows: TGTGCCAGCAGTTTTAGGCTAGGGGGGGATGAGCAGTTCTTC. It specifies CASSFRLGGDEQFF.